Listed below are T cell receptor beta chains from one sample, sequenced in a study of response to subunit inactivated influenza vaccine. TCRdb reprocessed the RT-PCR reads with MiXCR, giving one entry per CDR3 protein. The sample consists of just under 250,000 distinct CDR3 sequences, 12% of them appearing once. The sequencing used non-naive T cells sorted from PBMCs, collected 14 to 15 days before vaccination. The receptors were gathered from a man aged 45-65 years who received an inactivated influenza vaccine. CDR3s include the opening cysteine and the closing phenylalanine or tryptophan. A D gene is named only where the DNA matches it firmly. A row's size may be missing; if present it is once, few, many or a size class.

TRBJ2-1 TRBV7-2 - TRBD2 CASGEGTSGALNEQFF TGTGCCAGCGGTGAAGGGACTAGCGGGGCCCTTAATGAGCAGTTCTTC
TRBJ2-2 TRBV4-3 many - CASSQEQNTGELFF TGCGCCAGCAGCCAAGAACAGAACACCGGGGAGCTGTTTTTT
TRBJ2-1 TRBV11-2 - TRBD1 CASSLLMAGQGSYNEQFF TGTGCCAGCAGCTTATTGATGGCAGGACAGGGCTCCTACAATGAGCAGTTCTTC
TRBJ2-2 TRBV11-2 few TRBD2 CASSLWGRAGELFF TGTGCCAGCAGCTTATGGGGGAGGGCCGGGGAGCTGTTTTTT
TRBJ1-5 TRBV6-1 many TRBD1 CASSSDRVAAYSNQPQHF TGTGCCAGCAGCTCCGACAGGGTAGCGGCATATAGCAATCAGCCCCAGCATTTT
TRBJ2-1 TRBV5-4 - - CASSGQRFTSYNEQFF TGTGCCAGCAGTGGACAGCGTTTCACCTCCTACAATGAGCAGTTCTTC
TRBJ2-5 TRBV24-1 - - CATSVGARAAETQYF TGTGCCACCAGTGTAGGGGCCAGGGCGGCGGAGACCCAGTACTTC
TRBJ2-6 TRBV5-6 many - CASSHLPNSRLSGANVLTF TGTGCCAGCAGTCACCTTCCGAACAGCCGCCTATCTGGGGCCAACGTCCTGACTTTC
TRBJ1-1 TRBV6-2/TRBV6-3 - - CATDSPMNTEAFF TGTGCCACCGACAGTCCGATGAACACTGAAGCTTTCTTT
TRBJ2-7 TRBV19 - TRBD1 CASSTRTGRAYEQYF TGTGCCAGTAGTACTCGGACAGGGCGGGCCTACGAGCAGTACTTC
TRBJ2-1 TRBV7-9 - TRBD1 CASSLGDRAYNEQFF TGTGCCAGCAGCTTAGGGGACAGGGCCTACAATGAGCAGTTCTTC
TRBJ2-2 TRBV4-3 - - CASSQDLGVTGELFF TGCGCCAGCAGCCAAGATCTAGGGGTCACCGGGGAGCTGTTTTTT
TRBJ2-7 TRBV30 - TRBD2 CAFQRGPSSYEQYF TGTGCCTTTCAGCGGGGGCCAAGCTCCTACGAGCAGTACTTC